The 18 T cell receptor beta chains presented below share a single source sample, sequenced in a study of blood T cell repertoires in COVID-19. Method: immunoSEQ multiplex PCR; TCRdb's copy keeps in-frame clones and lacks some. This table holds some 100,000 clones, 86% found once. Sequenced material: peripheral blood. Receptors originate from a human donor in a cohort sampled during active COVID-19.

The V call is TRBV7-7, the J call TRBJ2-1; TRBD1 aligns across 8 bases. The CDR3 is 15 amino acids. V was clipped by 0 bases and J by 6 bases; unmatched bases: 4. The germline gives CDR1 SSHAT, CDR2 FNYEAQ (reference sequence). CDR3 in amino acids: CASSLAPGGFNEQFF. In nucleotides, the CDR3 is TGTGCCAGCAGCTTAGCCCCAGGGGGCTTCAATGAGCAGTTCTTC.

The chain is built from TRBV5-1 and TRBJ2-5; 11 bases are shared with TRBD2. There are 17 residues in the CDR3. CDR1 and CDR2 (germline): SGHRS, YFSETQ. Trimming at V came to 4 bases and at J to 4 bases, leaving 12 bases not matched to a gene. CDR3 bases: TGCGCCAGCAGCCCCTTACTAGCGGGGGCCCCATTAGAGACCCAGTACTTC. This gives the protein CASSPLLAGAPLETQYF. Full variable domain (rest looked up from reference TRBV5-1 and TRBJ2-5): KAGVTQTPRYLIKTRGQQVTLSCSPISGHRSVSWYQQTPGQGLQFLFEYFSETQRNKGNFPGRFSGRQFSNSRSEMNVSTLELGDSALYLCASSPLLAGAPLETQYFGPGTRLLVL.

The rearrangement joins TRBV5-4 to TRBJ2-1; TRBD1 is a possible D gene (5 bases). The V end lost 0 bases, the J end lost 3 bases, and 10 bases lay between the germline ends. Germline CDR1 and CDR2: SGHNT and YYREEE (reference sequence). There are 15 residues in the CDR3. CDR3 nucleotide sequence: TGTGCCAGCAGCTTGGTAGGGGCGAGCTACAATGAGCAGTTCTTC. Translation: CASSLVGASYNEQFF.

This chain links TRBV3-1 (or the pseudogene TRBV3-2) with TRBJ1-6; 7 bases line up with TRBD1. J gave up 11 bases and V 1 base, and 2 bases lay outside the gene matches. The CDR3 extends over 13 amino acids. CDR1 and CDR2 from the germline V gene are LGHDT and YNNKEL (reference sequence). The CDR3 is CASSQGDRAPLHF. The DNA for the CDR3 is TGTGCCAGCAGCCAAGGGGACAGAGCACCCCTCCACTTT.

This clone was seen only once. This sequence joins TRBV6-6 and TRBJ2-1, with a tentative D call TRBD1 (6 bases). CDR1 is MNHNY, CDR2 SVGAGI, per germline (reference sequence). With 6 bases removed from V and 2 bases from J, the gap between germline ends came to 17 bases. The length of the CDR3 is 16 residues. The CDR3 here is CASSSTGQVAYNEQFF. CDR3 sequence (DNA): TGTGCCAGCAGCTCCACGGGACAAGTAGCCTACAATGAGCAGTTCTTC.

The chain employs TRBV7-2 and TRBJ2-1; tentative D call: TRBD1 (5 bases). Germline V gene data show CDR1 as SGHTA and CDR2 as FQGNSA. This CDR3 comprises 15 residues. V lost 5 bases, J lost 3 bases, and 14 bases lay in between. This chain's CDR3 is CASSPSSTGYNEQFF. The CDR3 DNA reads TGTGCCAGCAGCCCCAGCAGTACAGGCTACAATGAGCAGTTCTTC.

This chain connects TRBV19 to TRBJ2-2; 13 bases are a match to TRBD2. CDR3 length: 18 amino acids. Losses at the gene ends were 3 bases for V and 3 bases for J; bases not matched to a gene: 7. Germline CDR1 LNHDA, CDR2 SQIVND (reference sequence). This CDR3 is CASSILGLAGRDTGELFF. In DNA form, the CDR3 reads TGTGCCAGTAGTATTCTGGGACTAGCGGGGCGCGACACCGGGGAGCTGTTTTTT.

The V call is TRBV7-2, the J call TRBJ2-1; 8 bases are shared with TRBD2. This CDR3 contains 15 residues. V was clipped by 5 bases and J by 6 bases; unmatched bases: 9. Germline V gene data show CDR1 as SGHTA and CDR2 as FQGNSA. The CDR3 DNA reads as TGTGCCAGCAGCCCCGTTTCTGCGGGAGGCAATGAGCAGTTCTTC. Translating gives CASSPVSAGGNEQFF.

The rearrangement links TRBV6-2 or TRBV6-3 to TRBJ2-1; tentative D call: TRBD2 (6 bases). Trimming took off 4 bases at V and 2 bases at J, with 21 bases between the two ends. The germline gives CDR1 MNHEY, CDR2 SVGEGT. The CDR3 has 18 amino acids. The CDR3: CASSFDAGTPLAYNEQFF. In DNA form, the CDR3 reads TGTGCCAGCAGTTTTGACGCCGGGACTCCCTTAGCCTACAATGAGCAGTTCTTC.

The chain joins TRBV6-5 to TRBJ2-1; D is perhaps TRBD1 (5 bases). There are 16 residues in the CDR3. V was cut by 3 bases and J by 1 base, with 13 bases left in between. Per the germline V gene, CDR1 is MNHEY and CDR2 is SVGAGI. Here the CDR3 reads CASSYDQGSSYNEQFF. Written as DNA, the CDR3 is TGTGCCAGCAGTTATGACCAGGGTAGTTCCTACAATGAGCAGTTCTTC.

This chain links TRBV27 with TRBJ2-7; D gene uncertain. The germline CDR1 and CDR2 sequences are MNHEY and SMNVEV (reference sequence). CDR3 size: 15 residues. Trimming removed 5 bases from V and 5 bases from J, with 19 bases in between. DNA for the CDR3: TGTGCCAGCAGTCCCGAGACATCCCAGGTCCACGAGCAGTACTTC. It translates to CASSPETSQVHEQYF.

The rearrangement uses TRBV6-6 and TRBJ1-5; TRBD1 aligns across 7 bases. CDR1 and CDR2 (germline): MNHNY, SVGAGI (reference sequence). This CDR3 spans 14 amino acids. V shed 8 bases, J shed 0 bases, and the junction held 4 bases outside the gene matches. As DNA, the CDR3 is TGTGCCAGCTGCCGGGACAGTAGCAATCAGCCCCAGCATTTT. It specifies CASCRDSSNQPQHF.

A single count supports this clone. The rearrangement joins TRBV21-1 to TRBJ2-1; TRBD2, the table's D call, lacks a check against the DNA. TRBV21-1 is deemed a pseudogene. The CDR3 is made up of 11 amino acids. This chain's CDR3 is CASRRSNEQFF. As DNA, the CDR3 is TGTGCCAGCAGACGGAGCAATGAGCAGTTCTTC.

This clone was picked up one time. The chain combines TRBV7-3 with TRBJ2-3; perhaps TRBD1 as D (6 bases). In germline, CDR1 is SGHTA, CDR2 FQGTGA. V dropped 4 bases and J dropped 4 bases, with 15 bases sitting between them. This CDR3 has 15 residues. In DNA form, the CDR3 reads TGTGCCAGCAGCTCACAACAGGGTTTTGCAGATACGCAGTATTTT. Translated: CASSSQQGFADTQYF.

The V gene is TRBV7-2, the J gene TRBJ2-3; 14 bases map to TRBD2. Trimming cost V 1 base and J 0 bases; bases outside gene matches: 3. CDR3 size: 18 residues. CDR1 is SGHTA and CDR2 is FQGNSA in the germline V gene. The CDR3 here is CASSLVGLAGASTDTQYF. The CDR3 DNA follows: TGTGCCAGCAGCTTAGTGGGACTAGCGGGGGCTAGCACAGATACGCAGTATTTT. The full variable domain, in which reference TRBV7-2 and TRBJ2-3 provide the parts outside the CDR3, is GAGVSQSPSNKVTEKGKDVELRCDPISGHTALYWYRQSLGQGLEFLIYFQGNSAPDKSGLPSDRFSAERTGGSVSTLTIQRTQQEDSAVYLCASSLVGLAGASTDTQYFGPGTRLTVL.

In this sample, this clone turned up a few times. This sequence joins TRBV19 and TRBJ2-4; D might be TRBD2 (7 bases). This CDR3 spans 16 amino acids. The ends were cut back, 0 bases at V and 11 bases at J, with 20 bases in the middle. Germline values: CDR1 LNHDA, CDR2 SQIVND (reference sequence). The DNA for the CDR3 is TGTGCCAGTAGTATAGATCCTTTGGGGGGGCGCGTGCTTCAGTACTTC. This encodes CASSIDPLGGRVLQYF. Full variable domain (outside the CDR3, taken from reference TRBV19 and TRBJ2-4): DGGITQSPKYLFRKEGQNVTLSCEQNLNHDAMYWYRQDPGQGLRLIYYSQIVNDFQKGDIAEGYSVSREKKESFPLTVTSAQKNPTAFYLCASSIDPLGGRVLQYFGAGTRLSVL.

This clone was seen only once. This rearrangement joins TRBV7-8 to TRBJ2-5; 9 bases align to TRBD2. The CDR3 spans 16 residues. J was trimmed by 2 bases and V by 1 base; bases with no gene match: 5. Germline CDR1 reads SGHVS; CDR2 reads FQNEAQ. The CDR3 protein is CASSLGVSGRQETQYF. The DNA for the CDR3 is TGTGCCAGCAGCTTAGGGGTTAGCGGGAGACAAGAGACCCAGTACTTC.

The chain employs TRBV19 and TRBJ2-7; possible D gene TRBD2, 5 bases. Germline-derived CDR1 and CDR2 are LNHDA and SQIVND (reference sequence). Trimming stripped 2 bases from V and 3 bases from J, with 11 bases between. CDR3 length: 14 residues. As DNA, the CDR3 is TGTGCCAGTAGTATATCGGGGTCTTACTACGAGCAGTACTTC. Translated, it gives CASSISGSYYEQYF.